Sequencing of this T cell receptor (beta chain) was carried out in a study of response to subunit inactivated influenza vaccine. TCRdb analysed the RT-PCR reads with MiXCR anew, one entry per CDR3 protein. This table has about 580,000 distinct CDR3 sequences, around 15% appearing once. General study results and limits: T cells newly recruited by each seasonal influenza vaccination are few, the authors suggested.

Trimming removed 1 base at V and 3 bases at J, with 13 bases between. The V gene's germline CDR1 is LGHNA and CDR2 YSLEER. The CDR3 length is 16 residues. There are a few counts of this clonotype. What it binds is unknown. This receptor was obtained from a man in his forties or fifties who received an inactivated influenza vaccine. The chain uses TRBV4-3 and TRBJ1-5; D remains ambiguous. The sample in question was PBMCs from blood, obtained 11 to 12 days after vaccination. DNA for the CDR3: TGCGCCAGCAGCCAAGCGTTTCTACAGACCAATCAGCCCCAGCATTTT. Translation: CASSQAFLQTNQPQHF.